The sequence of this T cell receptor (beta chain) was determined in a study of blood T cell repertoires in COVID-19. Study at large: The study drew acute and convalescent COVID-19 samples from the United States, Italy and Spain. T cells, B-cell-depleted T cells, or PBMCs supplied cDNA or gDNA.

The recovered donors of Cohort 3 showed two negative PCRs, clearance, or symptom resolution. Trimming took off 6 bases at V and 0 bases at J, with 9 bases between the two ends. The CDR3 covers 14 residues. Germline loops: CDR1 MDHEN, CDR2 SYDVKM. As processed by the authors: Reference gene primer amplification in the assay estimated nucleated cell counts. TCRdb keeps only in-frame clones here, not all; method: immunoSEQ multiplex PCR. For V, J and clone size, that table is used; D and trimming come from the DNA. The table shows around 290,000 clones, with about nine tenths occurring only once. V gene TRBV28 combines with J gene TRBJ1-5; D is unresolved. Sequencing was done on a sample of PBMCs or T cells enriched from blood (not recorded which). This TCR came from a woman in her twenties or thirties who had recovered from COVID-19. The CDR3 reads CASSQRVSNQPQHF. For the CDR3, the DNA is TGTGCCAGCAGCCAAAGAGTTAGCAATCAGCCCCAGCATTTT.